Detailed here is one TCR beta chain. This clone's antigen is unknown. Per-base qualities were not stored, and no clone one base away is much larger. According to the study, the label for this sample's time point signals: about 28 days (+/-7) after the second vaccine dose. AZD1222 recipients with second doses at about 4 weeks or about 12 weeks were pooled, because spike-specific TCR depth and breadth did not differ between schedules. Samples from vaccinated people were obtained from the UK trials COV001 and COV002, which included a single-blind randomized controlled phase 2/3 trial of AZD1222 (ChAdOx1 nCoV-19) in healthy adults. Trial participant PBMC samples were collected at day 0 and day 28 after the second dose for TCRbeta chain sequencing. This specimen belongs to a study of T cell responses to AZD1222 COVID-19 vaccine (dated by TCRdb to the early 2020s). In the study overall: TCR sequencing covered roughly 230 trial participants: 207 given two doses of AZD1222 and 26 given two doses of MenACWY control vaccine. Trial participants were enrolled into age subgroups of 18-55, 56-69 and 70-plus years, which contained around 140, 26 and 57 TCR-sequenced participants, respectively.

V is trimmed back by 6 bases and J by 1 base, and the junction contains 10 bases that no gene match accounts for. The germline V gene gives CDR1 as KGHSH and CDR2 as LQKENI. The CDR3 numbers 17 residues from cysteine through phenylalanine. Solely the CDR3 DNA is kept, with 51 bases framed from the first base. The investigation overall reported the following: Conclusions about previously exposed vaccinees are limited, since just six or seven AZD1222 recipients were seropositive for SARS-CoV-2 at baseline. A significant rise in spike-specific TCR breadth and depth was observed after two AZD1222 doses relative to day 0 and relative to MenACWY recipients. Participants were mostly white British, with more females than males. The authors suggested clonal diversity may have been underestimated. The vaccine-associated CD4 TCRs covered the entire spike protein, and the dominant responses fell in regions 160-218 and 743-854. Reportedly, close to half of the unique spike-specific TCRs recognized epitopes lying outside the regions that are mutated in the B.1.351 and B.1.1.7 variants. Because no day 14 peak-response samples were available, repertoires were characterized only after the peak T cell response. The 56-69-year group was small, and its depth increase did not reach significance, likely because of low power.

The CDR3 regions of human TCRbeta chains were analyzed by immunosequencing. As for how the authors treated the data: Repertoire TCRs were checked for matches against a reference library of SARS-CoV-2-specific TCRs that had been generated using the MIRA antigen-specificity platform. Breadth meant the fraction of unique TCRs that were SARS-CoV-2-associated, whereas depth meant the fraction of total T cells that were SARS-CoV-2-associated. Each spike-specific TCR was assigned to its reactive spike region and to a CD4 or CD8 class using the MIRA data. Log10-transformed breadth and depth values were compared by one-way ANOVA with Sidak's multiple comparisons tests. This is the immuneACCESS table as TCRdb keeps it, with only in-frame sequences that have V and J called. A part of the clones is gone; compared with another copy, unresolved V genes explain less than half, and the rest is unexplained. The V and J calls and clone size are taken from that table; D and trimming were inferred from the DNA. The sample contains approximately 89,000 clones, roughly 86% of them found a single time. In total, the top ten clones hold 5.6% of the sample.

The specimen comprised peripheral blood, sampled 28 days after the second AZD1222 dose. The chain is assembled from TRBV18 and TRBJ2-3, with 10 bases matching TRBD2. This receptor was identified in an adult who received the AZD1222 COVID-19 vaccine. The CDR3 protein sequence reads: CASSTTWTSGRTDTQYF. The bases are TGTGCCAGCTCTACAACCTGGACTAGCGGACGCACAGATACGCAGTATTTT.